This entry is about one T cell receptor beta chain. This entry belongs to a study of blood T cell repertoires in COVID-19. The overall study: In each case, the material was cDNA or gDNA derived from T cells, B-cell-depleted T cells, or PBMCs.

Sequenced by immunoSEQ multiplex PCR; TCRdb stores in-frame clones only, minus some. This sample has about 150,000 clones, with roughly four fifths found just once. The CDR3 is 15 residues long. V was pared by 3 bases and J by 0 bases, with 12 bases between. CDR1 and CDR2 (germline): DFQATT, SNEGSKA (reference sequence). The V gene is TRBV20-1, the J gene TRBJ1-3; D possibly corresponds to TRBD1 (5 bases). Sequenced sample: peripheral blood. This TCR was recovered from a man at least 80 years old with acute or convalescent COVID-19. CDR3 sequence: CSASPGFNSGNTIYF. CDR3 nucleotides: TGCAGTGCTAGTCCAGGGTTCAACTCTGGAAACACCATATATTTT.